This TCR beta chain appears in the sequencing data of a study of prognosis after radiotherapy for stage I lung cancer. Study-wide background: Ages of the 13 men and about six women ranged roughly 53 to 85 years, median 74.5. Tumors were squamous cell carcinoma in several patients and adenocarcinoma in eleven to twelve. General study findings and limits: Patients who developed distant metastases had lower Shannon entropy after stereotactic body radiation therapy. Some TCR clones were expanded. Whether these clones were tumor-specific was not determined.

Note on this clonotype: Its antigen is still unknown.

Two-round multiplex PCR, the amplification method, yielded TCR beta CDR3 from genomic DNA. Primers were specific to each TRBV and TRBJ gene in first-round PCR. TCRdb recomputed calls from the multiplex PCR reads with MiXCR, one row per CDR3 protein. Among around 13,000 distinct CDR3 sequences listed, 40% to 55% were seen once. Germline-derived CDR1 and CDR2 are LNHNV and YYDKDF (reference sequence). CDR3 size: 15 residues. V lost 6 bases to trimming and J lost 7 bases, with 19 bases between them. The source of this sequence is a donor older than 45 with non-small cell lung cancer. The starting material was PBMCs, obtained before or after stereotactic body radiation therapy (not recorded which). The chain joins TRBV15 to TRBJ2-1; no clear D gene. The CDR3, as DNA: TGTGCCACCAGTCCGCGGTTACGCATGGAGAATGAGCAGTTCTTC. This sequence encodes CATSPRLRMENEQFF.